This T cell receptor (beta chain) was documented in a study of molecular identifiers for immune sequencing clone quantification. Study summary: Across replicate runs, RNA obtained from approximately 20,000 or 100,000 naive CD8 cells was divided into five, with four undergoing sequencing.

Study-wide results and caveats: Spike-in Jurkat TCR RNA from a single cell reportedly registered among about 1 million naive cells.

When naive CD8 T cells were sorted, they were gated as CD8+CD4-CCR7+CD45RA+. Bulk TCR libraries were made with methods that had been previously described and with listed TCR primers. TCRdb re-called the PCR reads through MiXCR, storing one row per CDR3 protein. The profile shows over 55,000 distinct CDR3 sequences, about 17% of them singletons. The CDR3 loop spans 14 amino acids. Trimming stripped 4 bases from V and 3 bases from J, with 12 bases between. The germline CDR1 and CDR2 sequences are MGHRA and YSYEKL. This clonotype occurred a few times. The target antigen is unknown. The sequenced material came from naive CD8+ T cells from blood, with Jurkat cell RNA spiked in. Subset here: FACS-sorted CD8+CD4-CCR7+CD45RA+ naive T cells. The receptor was isolated from a human donor in good health. Some libraries in this study had Jurkat cell RNA spiked in. The J gene is TRBJ1-1, the V gene TRBV4-1; the D is unclear. The CDR3 is CASSRIGSDTEAFF. In DNA form, the CDR3 reads TGCGCCAGCAGCCGCATTGGGAGTGACACTGAAGCTTTCTTT.